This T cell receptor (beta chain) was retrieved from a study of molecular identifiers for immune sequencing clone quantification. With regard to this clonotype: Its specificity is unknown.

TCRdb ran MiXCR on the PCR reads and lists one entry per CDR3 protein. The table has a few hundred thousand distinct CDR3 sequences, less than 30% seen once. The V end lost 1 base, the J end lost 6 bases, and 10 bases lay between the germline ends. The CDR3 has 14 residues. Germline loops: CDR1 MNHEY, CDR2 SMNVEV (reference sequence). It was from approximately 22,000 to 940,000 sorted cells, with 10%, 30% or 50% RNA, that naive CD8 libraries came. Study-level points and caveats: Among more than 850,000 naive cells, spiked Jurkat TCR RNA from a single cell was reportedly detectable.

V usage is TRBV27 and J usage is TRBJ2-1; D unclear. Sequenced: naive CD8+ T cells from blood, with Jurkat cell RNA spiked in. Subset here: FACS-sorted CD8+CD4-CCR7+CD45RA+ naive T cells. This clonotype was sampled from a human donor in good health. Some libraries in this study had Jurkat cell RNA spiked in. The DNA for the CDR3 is TGTGCCAGCAGTTTATTAGGCCAGGTCAATGAGCAGTTCTTC. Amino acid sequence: CASSLLGQVNEQFF.